This TCR beta chain was obtained from a study of identical twins. TCRdb passed the 5' RACE reads through MiXCR, listing each CDR3 protein once. Altogether about 530,000 distinct CDR3 sequences are present, around 20% being singletons, with the ten largest covering approximately 0.49%. The length of the CDR3 is 16 residues. Germline lookup yields CDR1 SEHNR and CDR2 FQNEAQ (reference sequence). Trimming stripped 1 base from V and 2 bases from J, with 13 bases between. These data were also filed under a second study, of yellow fever vaccine responses in identical twins.

The sequenced material came from CD4+ T cells sorted from blood. This receptor was taken from a woman in her late teens or twenties in good health. The V call is TRBV7-9, the J call TRBJ2-3, with TRBD1 as a possible D gene (5 bases). CDR3 bases: TGTGCCAGCAGCTTAGTGTACAGGACAACCACAGATACGCAGTATTTT. Its translation is CASSLVYRTTTDTQYF.